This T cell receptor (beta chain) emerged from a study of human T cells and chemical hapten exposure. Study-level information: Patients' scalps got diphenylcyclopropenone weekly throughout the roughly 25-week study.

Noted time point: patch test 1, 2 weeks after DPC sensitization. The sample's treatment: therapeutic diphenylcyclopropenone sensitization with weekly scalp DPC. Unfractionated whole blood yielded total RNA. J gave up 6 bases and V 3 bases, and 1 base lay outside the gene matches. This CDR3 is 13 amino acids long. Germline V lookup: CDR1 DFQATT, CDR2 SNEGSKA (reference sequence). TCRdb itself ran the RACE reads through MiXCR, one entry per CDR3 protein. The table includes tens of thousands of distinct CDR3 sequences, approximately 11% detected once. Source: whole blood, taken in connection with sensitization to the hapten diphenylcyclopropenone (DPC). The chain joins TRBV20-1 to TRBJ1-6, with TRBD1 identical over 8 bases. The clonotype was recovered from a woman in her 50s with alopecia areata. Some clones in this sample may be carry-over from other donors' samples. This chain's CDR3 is CSARTGANSPLHF. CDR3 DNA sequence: TGCAGTGCTAGGACAGGGGCTAATTCACCCCTCCACTTT.